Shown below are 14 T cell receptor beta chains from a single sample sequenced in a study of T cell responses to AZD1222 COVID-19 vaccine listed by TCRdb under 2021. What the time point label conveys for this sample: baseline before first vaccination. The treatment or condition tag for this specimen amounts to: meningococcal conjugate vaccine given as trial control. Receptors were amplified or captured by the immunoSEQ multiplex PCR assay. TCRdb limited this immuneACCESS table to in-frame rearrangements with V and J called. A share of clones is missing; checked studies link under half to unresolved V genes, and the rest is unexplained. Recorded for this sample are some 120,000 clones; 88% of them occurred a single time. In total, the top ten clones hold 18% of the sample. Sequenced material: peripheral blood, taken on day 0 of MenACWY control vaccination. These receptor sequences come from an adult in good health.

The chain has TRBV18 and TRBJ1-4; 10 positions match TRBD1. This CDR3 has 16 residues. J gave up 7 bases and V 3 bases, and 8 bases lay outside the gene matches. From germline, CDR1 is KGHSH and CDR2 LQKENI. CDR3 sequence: CASSPGQGNWGEKLFF. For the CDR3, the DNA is TGTGCCAGCTCACCGGGACAGGGGAATTGGGGTGAAAAACTGTTTTTT.

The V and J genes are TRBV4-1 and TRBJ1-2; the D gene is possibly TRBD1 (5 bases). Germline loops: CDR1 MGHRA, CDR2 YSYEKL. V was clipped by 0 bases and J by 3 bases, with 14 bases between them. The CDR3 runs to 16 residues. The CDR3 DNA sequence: TGCGCCAGCAGCCAAGAAGGTCAGGGAGGGGACTATGGCTACACCTTC. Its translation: CASSQEGQGGDYGYTF.

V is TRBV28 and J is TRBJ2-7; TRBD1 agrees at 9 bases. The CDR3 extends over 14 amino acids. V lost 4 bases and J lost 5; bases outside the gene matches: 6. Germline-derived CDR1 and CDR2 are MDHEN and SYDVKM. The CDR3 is CASSSSDRGHEQYF. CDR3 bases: TGTGCCAGCAGTTCGTCGGACAGGGGCCACGAGCAGTACTTC.

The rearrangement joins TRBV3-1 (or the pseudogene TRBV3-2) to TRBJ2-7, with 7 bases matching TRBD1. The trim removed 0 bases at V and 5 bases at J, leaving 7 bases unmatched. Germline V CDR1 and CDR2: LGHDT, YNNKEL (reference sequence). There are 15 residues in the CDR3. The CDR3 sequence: CASSQDWTGVNEQYF. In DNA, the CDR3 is TGTGCCAGCAGCCAAGATTGGACAGGAGTAAACGAGCAGTACTTC.

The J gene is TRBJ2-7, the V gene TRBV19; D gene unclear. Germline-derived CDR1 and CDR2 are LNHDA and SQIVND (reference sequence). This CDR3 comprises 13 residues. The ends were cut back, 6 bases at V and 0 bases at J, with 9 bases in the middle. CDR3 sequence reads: CASSSRLSYEQYF. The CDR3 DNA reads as TGTGCCAGTAGCTCACGGCTCTCCTACGAGCAGTACTTC. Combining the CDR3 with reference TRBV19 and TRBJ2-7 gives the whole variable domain DGGITQSPKYLFRKEGQNVTLSCEQNLNHDAMYWYRQDPGQGLRLIYYSQIVNDFQKGDIAEGYSVSREKKESFPLTVTSAQKNPTAFYLCASSSRLSYEQYFGPGTRLTVT.

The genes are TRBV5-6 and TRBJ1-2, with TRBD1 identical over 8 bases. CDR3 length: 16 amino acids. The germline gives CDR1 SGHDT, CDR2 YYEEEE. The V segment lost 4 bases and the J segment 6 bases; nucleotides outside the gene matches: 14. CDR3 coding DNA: TGTGCCAGCAGCCTGAGAATGAGACAGGGGACGAATGGCTACACCTTC. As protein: CASSLRMRQGTNGYTF.

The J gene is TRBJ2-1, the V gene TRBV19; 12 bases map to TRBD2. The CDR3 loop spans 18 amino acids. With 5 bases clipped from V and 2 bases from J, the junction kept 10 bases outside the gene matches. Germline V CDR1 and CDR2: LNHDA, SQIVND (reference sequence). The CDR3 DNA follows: TGTGCCAGTAGTCCGACTAGCGGGAGCTCTTACACCTACAATGAGCAGTTCTTC. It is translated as CASSPTSGSSYTYNEQFF.

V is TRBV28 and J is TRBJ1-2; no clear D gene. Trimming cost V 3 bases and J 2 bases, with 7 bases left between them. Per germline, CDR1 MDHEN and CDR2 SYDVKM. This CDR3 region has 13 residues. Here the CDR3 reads CASSFGENYGYTF. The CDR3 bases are TGTGCCAGCAGTTTTGGAGAAAACTATGGCTACACCTTC.

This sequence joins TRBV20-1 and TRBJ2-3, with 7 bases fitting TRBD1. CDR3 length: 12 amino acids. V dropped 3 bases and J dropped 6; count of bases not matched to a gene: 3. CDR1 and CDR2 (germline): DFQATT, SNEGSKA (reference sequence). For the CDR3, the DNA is TGCAGTGCTAGTGGACAGGCCGATACGCAGTATTTT. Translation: CSASGQADTQYF.

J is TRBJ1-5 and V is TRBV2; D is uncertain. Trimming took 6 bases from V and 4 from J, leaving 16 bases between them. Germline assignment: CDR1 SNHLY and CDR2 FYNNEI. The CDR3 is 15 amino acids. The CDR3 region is CASSPRGAQNQPQHF. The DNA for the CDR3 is TGTGCCAGCAGCCCACGAGGAGCACAAAATCAGCCCCAGCATTTT.

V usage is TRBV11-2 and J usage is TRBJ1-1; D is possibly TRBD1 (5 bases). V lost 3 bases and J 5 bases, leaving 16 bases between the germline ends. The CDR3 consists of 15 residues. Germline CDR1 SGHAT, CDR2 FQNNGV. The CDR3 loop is CASSLALGAGTEAFF. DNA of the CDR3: TGTGCCAGCAGCTTGGCGTTAGGGGCCGGAACTGAAGCTTTCTTT.

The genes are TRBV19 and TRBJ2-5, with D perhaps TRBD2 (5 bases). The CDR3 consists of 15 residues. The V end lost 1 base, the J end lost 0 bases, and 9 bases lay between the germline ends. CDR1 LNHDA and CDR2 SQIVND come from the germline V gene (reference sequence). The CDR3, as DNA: TGTGCCAGTAGTATAGGCGGGTCGTACCAAGAGACCCAGTACTTC. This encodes CASSIGGSYQETQYF. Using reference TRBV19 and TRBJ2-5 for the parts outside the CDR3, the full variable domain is DGGITQSPKYLFRKEGQNVTLSCEQNLNHDAMYWYRQDPGQGLRLIYYSQIVNDFQKGDIAEGYSVSREKKESFPLTVTSAQKNPTAFYLCASSIGGSYQETQYFGPGTRLLVL.

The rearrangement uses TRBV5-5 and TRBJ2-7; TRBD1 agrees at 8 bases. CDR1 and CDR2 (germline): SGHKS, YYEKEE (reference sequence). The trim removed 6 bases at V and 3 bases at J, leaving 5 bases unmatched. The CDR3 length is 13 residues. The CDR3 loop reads CASTSTGGYEQYF. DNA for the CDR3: TGTGCCAGCACCTCCACAGGGGGCTACGAGCAGTACTTC. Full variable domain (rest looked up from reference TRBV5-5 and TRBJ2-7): DAGVTQSPTHLIKTRGQQVTLRCSPISGHKSVSWYQQVLGQGPQFIFQYYEKEERGRGNFPDRFSARQFPNYSSELNVNALLLGDSALYLCASTSTGGYEQYFGPGTRLTVT.

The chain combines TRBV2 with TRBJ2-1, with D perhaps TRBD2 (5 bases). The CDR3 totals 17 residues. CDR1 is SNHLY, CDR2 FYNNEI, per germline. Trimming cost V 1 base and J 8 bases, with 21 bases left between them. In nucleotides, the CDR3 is TGTGCCAGCAGTGAAGGGTCTAGCTTCTTGGGATTCGATGAGCAGTTCTTC. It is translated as CASSEGSSFLGFDEQFF.